This T cell receptor (beta chain) was identified during a study of blood T cell repertoires in COVID-19. As for the study in general: T cells, B-cell-depleted T cells, or PBMCs provided the cDNA or gDNA that served as material.

After removal of 3 bases from V and 4 bases from J, the junction contained 4 bases not matched to a gene. In germline, CDR1 is DFQATT, CDR2 SNEGSKA (reference sequence). The CDR3 runs to 13 residues. Original data processing: The assay estimated nucleated cells by amplifying reference gene primers. Produced via immunoSEQ multiplex PCR; TCRdb's table is partial and in-frame only. The V and J calls and clone size come from that table; D and trimming were worked out from the DNA. The repertoire holds about 98,000 clones, with about 80% as singletons. The chain joins TRBV20-1 to TRBJ2-7, with 9 bases fitting TRBD2. The sequenced sample was peripheral blood. The receptor's source is an older man with acute or convalescent COVID-19. The CDR3 region has the DNA TGCAGTGCTAGTATTAGCGGGAGATACGAGCAGTACTTC. Protein: CSASISGRYEQYF.